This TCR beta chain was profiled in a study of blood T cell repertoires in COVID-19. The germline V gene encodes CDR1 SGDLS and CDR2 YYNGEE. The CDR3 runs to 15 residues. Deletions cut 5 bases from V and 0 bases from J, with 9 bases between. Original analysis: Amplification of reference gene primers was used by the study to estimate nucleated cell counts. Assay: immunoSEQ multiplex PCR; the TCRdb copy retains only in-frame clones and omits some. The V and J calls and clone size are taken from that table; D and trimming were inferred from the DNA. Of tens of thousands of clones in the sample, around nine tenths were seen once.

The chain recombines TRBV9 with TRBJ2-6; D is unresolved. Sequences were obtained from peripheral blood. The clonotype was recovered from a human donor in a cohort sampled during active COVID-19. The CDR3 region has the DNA TGTGCCAGCAGTCAAATCGGCTCTGGGGCCAACGTCCTGACTTTC. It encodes CASSQIGSGANVLTF.